Each of the 27 T cell receptor beta chains below was sequenced from the same sample in a study of shared clonotypes between healthy human individuals. The table came from immunoSEQ multiplex PCR; TCRdb's copy has only in-frame clones and leaves some out. The table includes 450,000 to 550,000 clones, 70% to 80% detected once. The material sequenced was PBMCs. These receptor sequences come from a middle-aged woman in good health. Some clones in this sample may be carry-over from other donors' samples.

The chain couples TRBV21-1 to TRBJ1-1. TRBV21-1 is listed as a pseudogene. The CDR3 runs to 15 residues. The CDR3 DNA reads as TGTGCCAGCAGCAAAAGGCGACTCATGAACACTGAAGCTTTCTTT. The encoded protein is CASSKRRLMNTEAFF.

This chain uses TRBV7-9 with TRBJ2-5; the D gene is possibly TRBD1 (6 bases). The length of the CDR3 is 13 residues. Trimming cost V 3 bases and J 5 bases, with 10 bases left between them. In germline, CDR1 is SEHNR, CDR2 FQNEAQ (reference sequence). CDR3 coding DNA: TGTGCCAGCAGCTTCCCAGGGGTCGAGACCCAGTACTTC. It translates to CASSFPGVETQYF.

The chain couples TRBV6-5 to TRBJ2-7; no reliable D call. Trimming shortened V by 0 bases and J by 3 bases, and 15 bases separated the two germline ends. Germline V gives CDR1 MNHEY, CDR2 SVGAGI. This CDR3 spans 16 amino acids. Here the CDR3 reads CASSYSHKGTGYEQYF. CDR3 DNA: TGTGCCAGCAGTTACTCGCATAAGGGAACTGGCTACGAGCAGTACTTC.

The rearrangement links TRBV15 to TRBJ1-2; 8 positions agree with TRBD1. CDR1 is LNHNV and CDR2 is YYDKDF in the germline V gene (reference sequence). Trimming at V came to 2 bases and at J to 7 bases, leaving 0 bases not matched to a gene. The CDR3 has 12 residues. CDR3 residues: CATSRTGGGYTF. DNA for the CDR3: TGTGCCACCAGCAGAACAGGGGGTGGCTACACCTTC.

The chain combines TRBV5-4 with TRBJ2-3, with 12 positions matching TRBD2. The CDR3 is made up of 16 amino acids. V was clipped by 4 bases and J by 6 bases; unmatched bases: 9. Germline lookup yields CDR1 SGHNT and CDR2 YYREEE (reference sequence). CDR3 protein: CASSGTPSGRGDTQYF. In DNA form, the CDR3 reads TGTGCCAGCAGCGGCACCCCTAGCGGGAGGGGGGATACGCAGTATTTT.

This chain uses TRBV4-2 with TRBJ2-2, with a possible D match to TRBD2 (6 bases). Per germline, CDR1 LGHNA and CDR2 YNFKEQ. Deletions cut 1 base from V and 4 bases from J, with 16 bases between. The CDR3 totals 17 residues. The DNA of the CDR3 is TGTGCCAGCAGCCAAGGTACGACTAGAGTCGGCACCGGGGAGCTGTTTTTT. Protein product: CASSQGTTRVGTGELFF.

This clone turned up a few times. This sequence joins TRBV6-1 and TRBJ2-5; D is undetermined. Germline V gives CDR1 MNHNS, CDR2 SASEGT. The CDR3 consists of 12 residues. Trimming left V 7 bases short and J 4 bases short, with 10 bases between. The CDR3 reads CASNGPGETQYF. CDR3 bases: TGTGCCAGCAACGGGCCGGGAGAGACCCAGTACTTC.

The CDR3 DNA is TGTGCCACCAGCAGAGTAGTGACCCACAATGAGCAGTTCTTC. Translation gives CATSRVVTHNEQFF. The chain is built from TRBV15 and TRBJ2-1, with D unclear. V lost 1 base and J lost 5, with 9 bases in between. The CDR3 spans 14 residues. Germline V gene sequence: CDR1 LNHNV, CDR2 YYDKDF (reference sequence).

With respect to this clone: Possible read error: a much larger clone is one base away. The identical CDR3 is also encoded by other nucleotide sequences in the sample. The genes are TRBV5-6 and TRBJ2-3; D is unresolved. Germline V CDR1 and CDR2: SGHDT, YYEEEE. V lost 2 bases and J 2 bases, leaving 3 bases between the germline ends. The CDR3 loop spans 12 amino acids. CDR3 sequence reads: CASSFNTDTQYF. The CDR3 DNA reads as TGTGCCAGCAGCTTTAACACAGATACGCAGTATTTT. Full variable domain (rest looked up from reference TRBV5-6 and TRBJ2-3): DAGVTQSPTHLIKTRGQQVTLRCSPKSGHDTVSWYQQALGQGPQFIFQYYEEEERQRGNFPDRFSGHQFPNYSSELNVNALLLGDSALYLCASSFNTDTQYFGPGTRLTVL.

The V gene is TRBV30, the J gene TRBJ2-3; D gene unclear. Germline V gene lookup returns CDR1 GTSNPN and CDR2 SVGIG (reference sequence). Trimming shortened V by 3 bases and J by 1 base, and 8 bases separated the two germline ends. CDR3 size: 13 residues. CDR3 bases: TGTGCCTGGAGATCGGCGGGCACAGATACGCAGTATTTT. Its protein is CAWRSAGTDTQYF.

This clone occurred a few times. The rearrangement links TRBV7-2 to TRBJ2-5, with unresolved D. V was pared by 5 bases and J by 2 bases, with 12 bases between. The CDR3 totals 14 residues. Germline lookup yields CDR1 SGHTA and CDR2 FQGNSA. The CDR3, as DNA: TGTGCCAGCAGCCTCGACACCGGACAAGAGACCCAGTACTTC. It specifies CASSLDTGQETQYF. The complete variable domain, with remaining parts taken from reference TRBV7-2 and TRBJ2-5, reads GAGVSQSPSNKVTEKGKDVELRCDPISGHTALYWYRQSLGQGLEFLIYFQGNSAPDKSGLPSDRFSAERTGGSVSTLTIQRTQQEDSAVYLCASSLDTGQETQYFGPGTRLLVL.

The table lists this clone with many counts. This specimen includes other DNA sequences encoding the same CDR3. The genes are TRBV25-1 and TRBJ2-1; 9 bases are shared with TRBD2. V lost 3 bases, J lost 4 bases, and 1 base stayed unmatched. The CDR3 is made up of 14 amino acids. Germline-derived CDR1 and CDR2 are MGHDK and SYGVNS. CDR3: CASSDSGSYNEQFF. CDR3 nucleotide sequence: TGTGCCAGCAGTGATAGCGGGAGTTACAATGAGCAGTTCTTC.

The chain carries TRBV7-9 and TRBJ2-1; TRBD1 matches 7 bases. Germline CDR1 reads SEHNR; CDR2 reads FQNEAQ (reference sequence). The CDR3 covers 16 residues. The V and J ends lost 5 bases and 4 bases, in that order; junction bases with no gene match: 11. CDR3 protein: CASSPPGTERYNEQFF. CDR3 DNA: TGTGCCAGCAGCCCCCCAGGGACAGAGAGATACAATGAGCAGTTCTTC.

J is TRBJ2-7 and V is TRBV7-9; D not resolved. Looked up from germline, CDR1 is SEHNR and CDR2 is FQNEAQ (reference sequence). V shed 6 bases and J shed 4 bases, with 7 bases lying between them. The CDR3 runs to 11 residues. The CDR3 loop reads CASSLMYEQYF. The CDR3 region has the DNA TGTGCCAGCAGTTTAATGTACGAGCAGTACTTC.

The rearrangement links TRBV7-6 to TRBJ2-5, with TRBD2 as a possible D gene (5 bases). CDR1 is SGHVS and CDR2 is FNYEAQ in the germline V gene. CDR3 length: 14 residues. V lost 1 base, J lost 1 base, and 7 bases lay in between. The CDR3 bases are TGTGCCAGCAGCTTAGTCAGCGGCCAAGAGACCCAGTACTTC. Amino acids: CASSLVSGQETQYF.

This chain links TRBV20-1 with TRBJ2-2; D gene ambiguous. Trimming pared 7 bases from V and 3 bases from J, leaving 6 bases between. CDR1 is DFQATT, CDR2 SNEGSKA, per germline (reference sequence). The CDR3 sequence is 11 residues long. In DNA, the CDR3 is TGCAGTGTCACGGACACCGGGGAGCTGTTTTTT. It codes for CSVTDTGELFF.

J is TRBJ1-2 and V is TRBV4-1; TRBD1 is a possible D gene (5 bases). The CDR3 has 16 amino acids. Germline CDR1 is MGHRA and CDR2 is YSYEKL. V lost 0 bases, J lost 2 bases, and 13 bases lay in between. The CDR3 DNA follows: TGCGCCAGCAGCCAAGATTGGTGGGCAGGGAACTATGGCTACACCTTC. Its protein is CASSQDWWAGNYGYTF.

J is TRBJ1-4 and V is TRBV5-8, with D unresolved. This CDR3 region has 16 residues. The germline V gene encodes CDR1 SGHTS and CDR2 YDEGEE. The ends were cut back, 2 bases at V and 0 bases at J, with 11 bases in the middle. As DNA, the CDR3 is TGTGCCAGCAGCTTTAGGACCCCTGCAACTAATGAAAAACTGTTTTTT. It codes for CASSFRTPATNEKLFF.

The J gene is TRBJ1-1, the V gene TRBV5-5, with D possibly being TRBD1 (5 bases). The V and J ends lost 0 bases and 1 base respectively, with 10 bases between them. The CDR3 runs 15 residues. Germline V gene data show CDR1 as SGHKS and CDR2 as YYEKEE (reference sequence). CDR3 coding DNA: TGTGCCAGCAGCTTGGGACAGCTTGGGAACACTGAAGCTTTCTTT. Amino acid sequence: CASSLGQLGNTEAFF.

The J gene is TRBJ1-1, the V gene TRBV20-1; a weak D match, TRBD1 (6 bases). This CDR3 region has 11 residues. Germline assignment: CDR1 DFQATT and CDR2 SNEGSKA (reference sequence). V dropped 4 bases and J dropped 5 bases, with 8 bases sitting between them. As DNA, the CDR3 is TGCAGTGCTACCGGACAGACTGAAGCTTTCTTT. Translation: CSATGQTEAFF.

The V call is TRBV5-1, the J call TRBJ2-7, with D unresolved. In germline, CDR1 is SGHRS, CDR2 YFSETQ. CDR3 size: 15 residues. The V end lost 4 bases, the J end lost 5 bases, and 19 bases lay between the germline ends. In nucleotides, the CDR3 is TGCGCCAGCAGCCCGCAAGGCCCCCCAAGGAACGAGCAGTACTTC. Protein sequence: CASSPQGPPRNEQYF.

A single count supports this clone. The V gene is TRBV27, the J gene TRBJ2-3; D may be TRBD2 (5 bases). V was cut by 2 bases and J by 1 base, with 7 bases left in between. Germline V lookup: CDR1 MNHEY, CDR2 SMNVEV (reference sequence). The CDR3 sequence is 14 residues long. The CDR3 is CASSLRRGTDTQYF. The CDR3 bases are TGTGCCAGCAGTTTAAGGCGGGGCACAGATACGCAGTATTTT.

The chain has TRBV7-9 and TRBJ2-6, with a possible D match to TRBD1 (5 bases). CDR3 length equals 16 residues. Trimming pared 5 bases from V and 4 bases from J, leaving 15 bases between. From germline, CDR1 is SEHNR and CDR2 FQNEAQ (reference sequence). CDR3 loop: CASSPTGGVGANVLTF. CDR3 DNA sequence: TGTGCCAGCAGCCCAACAGGTGGGGTCGGGGCCAACGTCCTGACTTTC.

The chain combines TRBV5-1 with TRBJ2-1; 7 nucleotides match TRBD2. Germline CDR1 and CDR2: SGHRS and YFSETQ. The junction had 14 bases not matched to a gene; V was cut back by 5 bases and J by 6 bases. The CDR3 has 16 residues. For the CDR3, the DNA is TGCGCCAGCAGGGTTGGAGGGAGGGCCCTCGGCAATGAGCAGTTCTTC. It encodes CASRVGGRALGNEQFF.

This clone has a single count. The chain joins TRBV30 to TRBJ1-2, with 7 bases matching TRBD1. This CDR3 comprises 13 residues. Trimming removed 0 bases from V and 7 bases from J; junction bases left unmatched: 5. From germline, CDR1 is GTSNPN and CDR2 SVGIG (reference sequence). The CDR3 sequence: CAWSVGRGAGYTF. DNA of the CDR3: TGTGCCTGGAGTGTCGGCAGGGGGGCTGGCTACACCTTC. Complete variable domain (other parts from reference TRBV30 and TRBJ1-2): SQTIHQWPATLVQPVGSPLSLECTVEGTSNPNLYWYRQAAGRGLQLLFYSVGIGQISSEVPQNLSASRPQDRQFILSSKKLLLSDSGFYLCAWSVGRGAGYTFGSGTRLTVV.

The CDR3 loop is CASSLTGTATNEKLFF. CDR3 nucleotides: TGTGCCAGCAGCTTGACAGGAACTGCAACTAATGAAAAACTGTTTTTT. The chain uses TRBV13 and TRBJ1-4; TRBD1 is a possible D gene (6 bases). Trimming removed 3 bases from V and 0 bases from J, with 11 bases in between. From germline, CDR1 is PRHDT and CDR2 FYEKMQ (reference sequence). This CDR3 has 16 amino acids.

This clone was counted between two and nine times. The chain is built from TRBV9 and TRBJ2-5; D remains ambiguous. Per the germline V gene, CDR1 is SGDLS and CDR2 is YYNGEE. This CDR3 is 15 amino acids long. The V gene lost 0 bases and the J gene lost 5 bases, with 14 bases spanning the gap. CDR3 residues: CASSVGRGSSETQYF. CDR3 DNA: TGTGCCAGCAGCGTAGGGAGAGGATCCAGCGAGACCCAGTACTTC.